The 32 T cell receptor beta chains in this list originate from one sample, sequenced in a study of patients and donors after allogeneic stem cell transplantation. MiXCR was run by TCRdb on the RT-PCR reads, yielding one entry per CDR3 protein. The table shows over 150,000 distinct CDR3 sequences, with roughly 30% occurring only once. Sequencing used blood, either unsorted or a sorted T cell fraction (not recorded which). These receptors were taken from a human donor who was either an allogeneic HSCT recipient or a stem cell or donor lymphocyte infusion donor (not recorded which). It is not recorded whose cells these are; they may come from a transplant donor.

This clonotype turned up a few times. The chain combines TRBV6-6 with TRBJ2-5, with a tentative D call TRBD1 (5 bases). This CDR3 is built from 14 residues. Germline CDR1 is MNHNY and CDR2 is SVGAGI (reference sequence). V was clipped by 0 bases and J by 3 bases, with 8 bases between them. In DNA form, the CDR3 reads TGTGCCAGCAGTTACTCTTGGACAAAAGAGACCCAGTACTTC. Its translation is CASSYSWTKETQYF.

This clonotype occurred a few times. V and J are TRBV28 and TRBJ2-7; the D is unclear. With 3 bases removed from V and 0 bases from J, the gap between germline ends came to 9 bases. CDR1 and CDR2 from the germline V gene are MDHEN and SYDVKM. The CDR3 covers 14 residues. CDR3 loop: CASSFQASSYEQYF. DNA for the CDR3: TGTGCCAGCAGTTTTCAGGCGAGCTCCTACGAGCAGTACTTC. The complete variable domain, with remaining parts taken from reference TRBV28 and TRBJ2-7, reads DVKVTQSSRYLVKRTGEKVFLECVQDMDHENMFWYRQDPGLGLRLIYFSYDVKMKEKGDIPEGYSVSREKKERFSLILESASTNQTSMYLCASSFQASSYEQYFGPGTRLTVT.

V gene TRBV9 combines with J gene TRBJ2-5, with D possibly TRBD1 on 7 matching bases. Germline CDR1 is SGDLS and CDR2 is YYNGEE. V gave up 4 bases and J gave up 7 bases, with 14 bases separating them. The CDR3 sequence is 13 residues long. DNA of the CDR3: TGTGCCAGCAGCAAGGAGGGGGCAGGGACCCAGTACTTC. Translated, it gives CASSKEGAGTQYF.

The chain couples TRBV11-2 to TRBJ1-2; possibly TRBD1 for D (5 bases). CDR1 and CDR2 (germline): SGHAT, FQNNGV. V was pared by 0 bases and J by 5 bases, with 13 bases between. The CDR3 length is 15 residues. For the CDR3, the DNA is TGTGCCAGCAGCTTAGAGGGGGGAATCCTTTATGGCTACACCTTC. Encoded protein: CASSLEGGILYGYTF.

This clonotype has only one observation. The chain combines TRBV7-2 with TRBJ2-1; no clear D. Germline CDR1 reads SGHTA; CDR2 reads FQGNSA. This CDR3 is 14 amino acids long. Trimming shortened V by 5 bases and J by 6 bases, and 14 bases separated the two germline ends. The CDR3 here is CASSPDRSFNEQFF. CDR3 bases: TGTGCCAGCAGCCCTGATAGGAGTTTCAATGAGCAGTTCTTC.

J is TRBJ2-7 and V is TRBV10-3; 8 positions match TRBD2. The J segment lost 5 bases and the V segment lost 4 bases, leaving 16 bases of the junction unmatched. This CDR3 comprises 17 residues. Germline V gives CDR1 ENHRY, CDR2 SYGVKD. The CDR3 nucleotides read TGTGCCATCAGTGGTGCGGGAACCAGCGGGAGCATCGACGAGCAGTACTTC. As protein: CAISGAGTSGSIDEQYF.

V and J are TRBV20-1 and TRBJ1-1; 7 nucleotides agree with TRBD1. Losses at the gene ends were 6 bases for V and 2 bases for J; bases not matched to a gene: 6. This CDR3 is built from 13 residues. The germline gives CDR1 DFQATT, CDR2 SNEGSKA (reference sequence). The CDR3 loop is CSARQGLNTEAFF. CDR3 bases: TGCAGTGCCCGACAGGGACTTAACACTGAAGCTTTCTTT.

Comments on this clonotype: In this CDR3 the conserved last residue, phenylalanine or tryptophan, is missing, so a read error is likely. The chain carries TRBV29-1 and TRBJ2-5; maybe TRBD1 (8 bases). CDR3 size: 13 residues. Germline V CDR1 and CDR2: SQVTM, ANQGSEA. Deletions cut 7 bases from V and 2 bases from J, with 14 bases between. CDR3 sequence (DNA): TGCAGCGCCGACAGGGGACTACAAGAGACCCAGTACTAC. As protein: CSADRGLQETQYY.

The table lists this clonotype with a few counts. The chain employs TRBV9 and TRBJ2-2; TRBD2 matches at 7 bases. The CDR3 loop spans 14 amino acids. V was pared by 2 bases and J by 4 bases, with 2 bases of the junction left unmatched. Germline V CDR1 and CDR2: SGDLS, YYNGEE. The CDR3: CASSVTSATGELFF. The CDR3 bases are TGTGCCAGCAGCGTTACTAGCGCCACCGGGGAGCTGTTTTTT.

This clonotype was recorded a few times. This rearrangement joins TRBV4-2 to TRBJ1-3; D possibly corresponds to TRBD1 (5 bases). Germline loops: CDR1 LGHNA, CDR2 YNFKEQ. V gave up 0 bases and J gave up 3 bases, with 18 bases separating them. The CDR3 loop spans 18 amino acids. CDR3 sequence: CASSQESAGSADGNTIYF. In DNA, the CDR3 is TGTGCCAGCAGCCAAGAGAGCGCAGGGTCCGCGGATGGAAACACCATATATTTT.

CDR3 nucleotide sequence: TGTGCCAGCAGTCCGAGGGCGGGGAGCTCCTACGAGCAGTACTTC. Its protein product is CASSPRAGSSYEQYF. V gene TRBV2 combines with J gene TRBJ2-7; D is perhaps TRBD2 (6 bases). Germline V gene data show CDR1 as SNHLY and CDR2 as FYNNEI. The CDR3 runs 15 residues. Trimming stripped 5 bases from V and 0 bases from J, with 14 bases between.

This chain uses TRBV24-1 with TRBJ1-2, with D hard to call. Germline values: CDR1 KGHDR, CDR2 SFDVKD. The CDR3 sequence is 14 residues long. V dropped 5 bases and J dropped 7 bases, with 16 bases sitting between them. This CDR3 is CATSAAGYSGGYTF. The CDR3 DNA reads as TGTGCCACCAGTGCCGCAGGCTATTCTGGTGGCTACACCTTC.

This chain uses TRBV4-2 with TRBJ2-5; D call uncertain. From germline, CDR1 is LGHNA and CDR2 YNFKEQ. V lost 0 bases and J lost 2, with 10 bases in between. The length of the CDR3 is 15 residues. CDR3 loop: CASSQDRAPQETQYF. CDR3 DNA sequence: TGTGCCAGCAGCCAAGATAGAGCGCCGCAAGAGACCCAGTACTTC.

There are a few counts of this clonotype. This chain connects TRBV20-1 to TRBJ2-7; 7 bases match TRBD2. From germline, CDR1 is DFQATT and CDR2 SNEGSKA (reference sequence). There are 16 residues in the CDR3. The V and J ends lost 0 bases and 3 bases, in that order; junction bases with no gene match: 11. As DNA, the CDR3 is TGCAGTGCTAGAGACCGGCGGCTAGCGGCAAGCTACGAGCAGTACTTC. Translating it yields CSARDRRLAASYEQYF.

This chain connects TRBV7-2 to TRBJ2-3; 7 bases align to TRBD2. The CDR3 consists of 18 residues. J was trimmed by 3 bases and V by 5 bases; bases with no gene match: 17. CDR1 SGHTA and CDR2 FQGNSA come from the germline V gene. CDR3 nucleotide sequence: TGTGCCAGCAGCGTACGAATCCGGACTAGTGGGGAAACAGATACGCAGTATTTT. Translated: CASSVRIRTSGETDTQYF.

The rearrangement uses TRBV4-1 and TRBJ2-3; D gene ambiguous. The CDR3 runs to 16 residues. Germline V gene sequence: CDR1 MGHRA, CDR2 YSYEKL. Trimming pared 0 bases from V and 2 bases from J, leaving 12 bases between. CDR3 residues: CASSQEDNHPTDTQYF. DNA of the CDR3: TGCGCCAGCAGCCAAGAGGATAATCATCCCACAGATACGCAGTATTTT.

V usage is TRBV7-6 and J usage is TRBJ2-5; TRBD2 might be the D (5 bases). CDR1 is SGHVS and CDR2 is FNYEAQ in the germline V gene. Between the trimmed V and J ends, which lost 3 bases and 4 bases, there was a span of 9 bases. The CDR3 extends over 13 amino acids. In DNA form, the CDR3 reads TGTGCCAGCAGCTTTTCGGGGTCAGAGACCCAGTACTTC. Residues: CASSFSGSETQYF.

In its sample, this clonotype was seen once. The chain uses TRBV21-1 and TRBJ2-2; whether TRBD2, the table's D call, matches the DNA was not checked. TRBV21-1 is recorded as a pseudogene. The CDR3 spans 17 residues. The CDR3 DNA reads as TGTGCCAGCAGCAAATGTGCGGGTTCATCGAACACCGGGGAGCTGTTTTTT. Residues: CASSKCAGSSNTGELFF.

The table lists this clonotype with a few counts. V and J are TRBV6-6 and TRBJ2-3, with 7 bases that match TRBD2. The trim removed 2 bases at V and 1 base at J, leaving 0 bases unmatched. This CDR3 has 14 residues. The V gene's germline CDR1 is MNHNY and CDR2 SVGAGI (reference sequence). CDR3 sequence: CASSYAGGTDTQYF. The CDR3 coding sequence is TGTGCCAGCAGTTACGCGGGAGGCACAGATACGCAGTATTTT.

This clonotype was recorded a few times. This chain joins TRBV7-2 and TRBJ2-3; 7 nucleotides line up with TRBD2. The CDR3 runs to 14 residues. Trimming took 4 bases from V and 2 from J; bases not matched to a gene: 3. Per germline, CDR1 SGHTA and CDR2 FQGNSA. The chain's CDR3 is CASSSLAVTDTQYF. The CDR3 coding sequence is TGTGCCAGCAGCTCCCTAGCGGTCACAGATACGCAGTATTTT.

There are a few counts of this clonotype. The rearrangement links TRBV7-3 to TRBJ2-1; possible D gene TRBD2, 5 bases. V was clipped by 5 bases and J by 3 bases, with 14 bases between them. CDR1 is SGHTA and CDR2 is FQGTGA in the germline V gene. The CDR3 runs 15 residues. The CDR3 sequence is CASSPRVAIYNEQFF. The DNA of the CDR3 is TGTGCCAGCAGCCCCCGTGTAGCGATCTACAATGAGCAGTTCTTC.

This clonotype was counted between two and nine times. CDR3 sequence reads: CASSLGGRIGGSYEQYF. CDR3 nucleotides: TGTGCCAGCAGTTTAGGCGGGAGAATAGGGGGCTCCTACGAGCAGTACTTC. The chain is built from TRBV27 and TRBJ2-7; possible D gene TRBD2, 7 bases. Trimming pared 2 bases from V and 0 bases from J, leaving 17 bases between. Per germline, CDR1 MNHEY and CDR2 SMNVEV (reference sequence). The CDR3 length is 17 residues.

This clonotype appeared a few times. The chain combines TRBV11-2 with TRBJ2-5; D is possibly TRBD1 (5 bases). V lost 5 bases, J lost 5 bases, and 18 bases lay in between. The V gene's germline CDR1 is SGHAT and CDR2 FQNNGV. CDR3 length equals 15 residues. The CDR3 is CASSPSGHPSETQYF. The CDR3 coding sequence is TGTGCCAGCAGCCCTTCCGGACACCCGTCGGAGACCCAGTACTTC.

This chain links TRBV12-3 or TRBV12-4 with TRBJ2-3; perhaps TRBD2 as D (6 bases). This CDR3 is 13 amino acids long. The germline V and J ends were trimmed by 8 bases and 4 bases, with 13 bases remaining between them. CDR3 region: CASGRRAADTQYF. The CDR3, as DNA: TGTGCCAGCGGCCGGAGGGCCGCAGATACGCAGTATTTT.

The rearrangement joins TRBV30 to TRBJ1-1, with D maybe TRBD1 (5 bases). Germline V gene lookup returns CDR1 GTSNPN and CDR2 SVGIG (reference sequence). Trimming stripped 0 bases from V and 5 bases from J, with 13 bases between. The CDR3 is 14 amino acids. In nucleotides, the CDR3 is TGTGCCTGGAGTGTCCCAGGCTGGGGGACTGAAGCTTTCTTT. Its translation: CAWSVPGWGTEAFF.

This clonotype was counted only a few times. CDR3 coding DNA: TGCAGTGCTTTAAAGACAGGCCAGCAGCCCCAGCATTTT. It is translated as CSALKTGQQPQHF. This sequence joins TRBV20-1 and TRBJ1-5; D is perhaps TRBD1 (6 bases). The CDR3 runs to 13 residues. Germline CDR1 reads DFQATT; CDR2 reads SNEGSKA (reference sequence). Trimming pared 5 bases from V and 7 bases from J, leaving 15 bases between.

The chain uses TRBV3-1 and TRBJ1-2, with D maybe TRBD1 (5 bases). CDR1 is LGHDT, CDR2 YNNKEL, per germline (reference sequence). This CDR3 comprises 15 residues. V was shortened by 4 bases and J by 8 bases, with 20 bases between the two germline ends. For the CDR3, the DNA is TGTGCCAGCAGCCGAACTCCTGAGGGGCAGCACGGCTACACCTTC. This sequence encodes CASSRTPEGQHGYTF.

J is TRBJ2-7 and V is TRBV20-1, with unresolved D. This CDR3 region has 13 residues. V was cut by 1 base and J by 2 bases, with 9 bases left in between. Germline V CDR1 and CDR2: DFQATT, SNEGSKA (reference sequence). The CDR3 sequence: CSARAGYTYEQYF. The DNA for the CDR3 is TGCAGTGCTAGAGCGGGTTACACCTACGAGCAGTACTTC.

This clonotype was picked up one time. The V gene is TRBV28, the J gene TRBJ2-1; TRBD1 matches 10 bases. Trimming removed 6 bases from V and 4 bases from J; junction bases left unmatched: 9. The CDR3 runs to 16 residues. Germline-derived CDR1 and CDR2 are MDHEN and SYDVKM. CDR3 in amino acids: CASSPPGQGFYNEQFF. The CDR3, as DNA: TGTGCCAGCAGCCCTCCGGGACAGGGGTTTTACAATGAGCAGTTCTTC.

There are a few counts of this clonotype. The rearrangement joins TRBV4-3 to TRBJ2-1; 7 nucleotides agree with TRBD2. This CDR3 contains 17 residues. Trimming cost V 4 bases and J 0 bases; bases outside gene matches: 9. CDR1 is LGHNA and CDR2 is YSLEER in the germline V gene. The CDR3 loop reads CASSLRPPGGSYNEQFF. The CDR3 coding sequence is TGCGCCAGCAGCCTAAGACCCCCGGGGGGCTCCTACAATGAGCAGTTCTTC.

The chain recombines TRBV20-1 with TRBJ2-7, with D possibly matching TRBD2 (5 bases). Between the trimmed V and J ends, which lost 5 bases and 5 bases, there was a span of 13 bases. Germline CDR1 is DFQATT and CDR2 is SNEGSKA (reference sequence). This CDR3 is built from 12 residues. CDR3 loop: CSAEASLHEQYF. The CDR3, as DNA: TGCAGTGCTGAGGCTAGCCTCCACGAGCAGTACTTC.

The chain employs TRBV10-2 and TRBJ1-5, with a weak D call TRBD1 (5 bases). Germline lookup yields CDR1 WSHSY and CDR2 SAAADI. V was shortened by 1 base and J by 3 bases, with 7 bases between the two germline ends. There are 14 residues in the CDR3. CDR3 sequence reads: CASSEWGSNQPQHF. The CDR3 DNA follows: TGCGCCAGCAGTGAGTGGGGCTCCAATCAGCCCCAGCATTTT.